This entry concerns a single TCR beta chain. This CDR3 is built from 17 residues. V gave up 10 bases and J gave up 1 base; unmatched junction bases: 5. Germline V CDR1 and CDR2: MNHEY, SMNVEV (reference sequence). Sequenced by immunoSEQ multiplex PCR; TCRdb stores in-frame clones only, minus some. The table has some 94,000 clones, roughly 90% seen once; the top ten hold 1.5% to 1.7%. The sample comes from a study of T cell changes during pregnancy in multiple sclerosis. The genes are TRBV27 and TRBJ2-6, with 15 bases that match TRBD2. The sample consisted of peripheral blood, taken in the first trimester of pregnancy. The clonotype originates from a female donor with multiple sclerosis, enrolled in a pregnancy study. CDR3 DNA sequence: TGTGCCACCGGACTAGCGGGAGGGACGTCTGGGGCCAACGTCCTGACTTTC. Amino acids: CATGLAGGTSGANVLTF. Using reference TRBV27 and TRBJ2-6 for the parts outside the CDR3, the full variable domain is EAQVTQNPRYLITVTGKKLTVTCSQNMNHEYMSWYRQDPGLGLRQIYYSMNVEVTDKGDVPEGYKVSRKEKRNFPLILESPSPNQTSLYFCATGLAGGTSGANVLTFGAGSRLTVL.